The 8 T cell receptor beta chains in this list originate from one sample, sequenced in a study of blood T cell repertoires in COVID-19. Generated by immunoSEQ multiplex PCR, the TCRdb table keeps only in-frame clones and is missing some. Here the sample spans 150,000 or so clones, over 80% being singletons. Source material: PBMCs or T cells enriched from blood (not recorded which). The receptors were sampled from a man in his 70s who had been exposed to COVID-19.

This chain uses TRBV30 with TRBJ2-5; D gene ambiguous. Trimming shortened V by 5 bases and J by 5 bases, and 6 bases separated the two germline ends. This CDR3 has 10 amino acids. Germline V CDR1 and CDR2: GTSNPN, SVGIG (reference sequence). The CDR3 DNA is TGTGCCTGGTCACGGGAGACCCAGTACTTC. This codes for CAWSRETQYF.

V is TRBV7-9 and J is TRBJ2-1; possibly TRBD2 for D (6 bases). The germline gives CDR1 SEHNR, CDR2 FQNEAQ (reference sequence). Trimming removed 6 bases at V and 0 bases at J, with 18 bases between. This CDR3 has 17 amino acids. The CDR3 DNA reads TGTGCCAGCAGTCCTACGGGTTGGGGAGGCTCCTACAATGAGCAGTTCTTC. Amino acids: CASSPTGWGGSYNEQFF.

The chain recombines TRBV7-9 with TRBJ1-5; D remains ambiguous. Germline-derived CDR1 and CDR2 are SEHNR and FQNEAQ (reference sequence). The CDR3 is made up of 16 amino acids. Trimming stripped 4 bases from V and 9 bases from J, with 22 bases between. The CDR3 DNA reads TGTGCCAGCAGCTATGCGGGCCCGCGGAACGGGTGGCCCCAGCATTTT. This gives the protein CASSYAGPRNGWPQHF. The full variable domain, rest sourced from reference TRBV7-9 and TRBJ1-5, is DTGVSQNPRHKITKRGQNVTFRCDPISEHNRLYWYRQTLGQGPEFLTYFQNEAQLEKSRLLSDRFSAERPKGSFSTLEIQRTEQGDSAMYLCASSYAGPRNGWPQHFGDGTRLSIL.

This rearrangement joins TRBV28 to TRBJ1-2, with 11 bases aligning to TRBD1. CDR3 length equals 14 residues. The ends lost 5 bases at V and 4 bases at J; junction bases unmatched: 3. Germline CDR1 and CDR2: MDHEN and SYDVKM. CDR3 DNA sequence: TGTGCCAGCAGTACCGGGACAGGGGGCTATGGCTACACCTTC. It is translated as CASSTGTGGYGYTF.

The chain employs TRBV30 and TRBJ1-1; no firm D call. The V and J ends lost 3 bases and 5 bases respectively, with 7 bases between them. CDR1 GTSNPN and CDR2 SVGIG come from the germline V gene (reference sequence). CDR3 size: 11 residues. The CDR3 sequence: CAWRRDTEAFF. The DNA for the CDR3 is TGTGCCTGGAGGCGGGATACTGAAGCTTTCTTT. Full variable domain (rest looked up from reference TRBV30 and TRBJ1-1): SQTIHQWPATLVQPVGSPLSLECTVEGTSNPNLYWYRQAAGRGLQLLFYSVGIGQISSEVPQNLSASRPQDRQFILSSKKLLLSDSGFYLCAWRRDTEAFFGQGTRLTVV.

This chain links TRBV3-1 (or the pseudogene TRBV3-2) with TRBJ1-1; perhaps TRBD1 as D (6 bases). CDR1 is LGHDT and CDR2 is YNNKEL in the germline V gene (reference sequence). The germline V and J ends were trimmed by 3 bases and 5 bases, with 16 bases remaining between them. The CDR3 totals 15 residues. CDR3 in amino acids: CASSHSTGRRTEAFF. In nucleotides, the CDR3 is TGTGCCAGCAGCCATTCGACAGGAAGGAGGACTGAAGCTTTCTTT.

The genes are TRBV25-1 and TRBJ2-3, with 8 bases that match TRBD2. There are 15 residues in the CDR3. Germline values: CDR1 MGHDK, CDR2 SYGVNS. J gave up 0 bases and V 6 bases, and 5 bases lay outside the gene matches. The CDR3 spells CASSSAGASTDTQYF. CDR3 DNA sequence: TGTGCCAGCAGCTCAGCGGGGGCTAGCACAGATACGCAGTATTTT.

This sequence joins TRBV5-1 and TRBJ1-6; D gene ambiguous. From germline, CDR1 is SGHRS and CDR2 YFSETQ. The CDR3 sequence is 17 residues long. The germline V and J ends were trimmed by 1 base and 0 bases, with 11 bases remaining between them. The CDR3, as DNA: TGCGCCAGCAGCTTGTCGACGGGTAGCTCCTATAATTCACCCCTCCACTTT. Translated, it gives CASSLSTGSSYNSPLHF.